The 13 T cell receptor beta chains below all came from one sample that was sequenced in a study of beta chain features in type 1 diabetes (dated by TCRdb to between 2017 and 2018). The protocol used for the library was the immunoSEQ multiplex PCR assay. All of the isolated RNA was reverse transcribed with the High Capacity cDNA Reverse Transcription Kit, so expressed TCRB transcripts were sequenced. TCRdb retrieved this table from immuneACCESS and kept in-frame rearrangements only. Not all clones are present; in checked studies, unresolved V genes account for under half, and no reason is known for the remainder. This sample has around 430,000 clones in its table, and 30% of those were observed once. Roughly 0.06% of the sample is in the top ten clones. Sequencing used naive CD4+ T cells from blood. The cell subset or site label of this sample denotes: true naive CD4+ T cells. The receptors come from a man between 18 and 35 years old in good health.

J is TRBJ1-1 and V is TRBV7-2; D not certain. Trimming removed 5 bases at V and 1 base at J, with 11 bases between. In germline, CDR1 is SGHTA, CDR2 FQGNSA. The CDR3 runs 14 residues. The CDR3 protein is CASSTDGRNTEAFF. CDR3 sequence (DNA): TGTGCCAGCAGCACCGACGGCCGGAACACTGAAGCTTTCTTT.

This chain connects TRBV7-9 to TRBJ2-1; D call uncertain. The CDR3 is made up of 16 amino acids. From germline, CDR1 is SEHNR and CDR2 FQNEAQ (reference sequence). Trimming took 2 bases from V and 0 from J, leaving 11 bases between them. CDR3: CASSLPSASSYNEQFF. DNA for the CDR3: TGTGCCAGCAGCTTACCCAGCGCGAGCTCCTACAATGAGCAGTTCTTC.

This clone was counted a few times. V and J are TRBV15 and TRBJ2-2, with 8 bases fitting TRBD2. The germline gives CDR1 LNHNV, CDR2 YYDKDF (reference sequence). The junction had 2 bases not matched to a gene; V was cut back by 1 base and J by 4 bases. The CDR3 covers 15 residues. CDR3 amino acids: CATSRGLASTGELFF. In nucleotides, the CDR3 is TGTGCCACCAGCAGAGGACTAGCGAGCACCGGGGAGCTGTTTTTT.

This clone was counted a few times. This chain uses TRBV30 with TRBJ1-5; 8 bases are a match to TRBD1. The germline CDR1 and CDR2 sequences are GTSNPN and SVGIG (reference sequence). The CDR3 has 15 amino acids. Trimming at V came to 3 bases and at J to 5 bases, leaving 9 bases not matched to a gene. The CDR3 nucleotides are TGTGCCTGGAGCCCTGACAGGGGTTTTTATCAGCCCCAGCATTTT. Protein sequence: CAWSPDRGFYQPQHF.

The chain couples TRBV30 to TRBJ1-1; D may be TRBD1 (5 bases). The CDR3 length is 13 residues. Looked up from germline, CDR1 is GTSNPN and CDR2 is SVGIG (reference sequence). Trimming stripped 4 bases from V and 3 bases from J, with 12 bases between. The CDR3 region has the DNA TGTGCCTGGAAGCCCCCGGGGGACACTGAAGCTTTCTTT. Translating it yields CAWKPPGDTEAFF.

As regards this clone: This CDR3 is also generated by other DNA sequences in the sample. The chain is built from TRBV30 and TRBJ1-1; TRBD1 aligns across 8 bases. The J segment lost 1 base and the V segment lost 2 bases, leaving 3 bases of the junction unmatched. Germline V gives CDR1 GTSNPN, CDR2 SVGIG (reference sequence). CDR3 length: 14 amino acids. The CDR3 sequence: CAWSLGTGNTEAFF. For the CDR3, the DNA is TGTGCCTGGAGTCTCGGGACAGGGAACACTGAAGCTTTCTTT. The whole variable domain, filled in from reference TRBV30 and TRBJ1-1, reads SQTIHQWPATLVQPVGSPLSLECTVEGTSNPNLYWYRQAAGRGLQLLFYSVGIGQISSEVPQNLSASRPQDRQFILSSKKLLLSDSGFYLCAWSLGTGNTEAFFGQGTRLTVV.

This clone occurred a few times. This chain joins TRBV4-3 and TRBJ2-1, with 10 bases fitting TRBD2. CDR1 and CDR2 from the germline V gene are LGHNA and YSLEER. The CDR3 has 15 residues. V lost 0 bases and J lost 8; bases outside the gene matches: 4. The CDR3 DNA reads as TGCGCCAGCAGCCAAGAGACTAGCGGGCTCGATGAGCAGTTCTTC. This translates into CASSQETSGLDEQFF.

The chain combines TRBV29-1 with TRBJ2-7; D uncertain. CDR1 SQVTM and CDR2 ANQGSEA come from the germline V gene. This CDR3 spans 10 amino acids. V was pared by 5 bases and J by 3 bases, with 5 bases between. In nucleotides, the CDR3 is TGCAGCGTTTACTTCTACGAGCAGTACTTC. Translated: CSVYFYEQYF.

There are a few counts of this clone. As DNA, the CDR3 is TGCAGCGTTGACCGGGGGGCGACCGGGGAGCTGTTTTTT. It specifies CSVDRGATGELFF. The rearrangement links TRBV29-1 to TRBJ2-2, with a weak D call TRBD2 (7 bases). The germline V gene has CDR1 SQVTM and CDR2 ANQGSEA. Deletions cut 3 bases from V and 5 bases from J, with 10 bases between. CDR3 length: 13 residues.

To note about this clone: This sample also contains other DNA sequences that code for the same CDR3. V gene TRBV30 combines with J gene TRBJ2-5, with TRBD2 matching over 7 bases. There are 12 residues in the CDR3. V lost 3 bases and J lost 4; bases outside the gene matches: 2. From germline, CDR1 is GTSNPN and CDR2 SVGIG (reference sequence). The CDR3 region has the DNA TGTGCCTGGAGCGGCGGGGGAGAGACCCAGTACTTC. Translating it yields CAWSGGGETQYF.

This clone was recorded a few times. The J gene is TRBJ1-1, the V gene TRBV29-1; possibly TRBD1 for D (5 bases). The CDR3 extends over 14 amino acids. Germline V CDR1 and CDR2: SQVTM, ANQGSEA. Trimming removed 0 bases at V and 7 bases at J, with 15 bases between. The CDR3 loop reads CSVEERRGFSEAFF. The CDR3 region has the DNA TGCAGCGTTGAAGAGCGCCGGGGGTTTAGTGAAGCTTTCTTT.

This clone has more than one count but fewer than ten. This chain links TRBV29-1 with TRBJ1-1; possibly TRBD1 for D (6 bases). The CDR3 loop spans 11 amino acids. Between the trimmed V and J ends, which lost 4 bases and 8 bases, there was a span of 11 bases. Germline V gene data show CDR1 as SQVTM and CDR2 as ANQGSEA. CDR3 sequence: CSVVAGVEAFF. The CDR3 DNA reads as TGCAGCGTTGTGGCAGGGGTAGAAGCTTTCTTT. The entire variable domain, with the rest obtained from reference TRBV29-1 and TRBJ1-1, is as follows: SAVISQKPSRDICQRGTSLTIQCQVDSQVTMMFWYRQQPGQSLTLIATANQGSEATYESGFVIDKFPISRPNLTFSTLTVSNMSPEDSSIYLCSVVAGVEAFFGQGTRLTVV.

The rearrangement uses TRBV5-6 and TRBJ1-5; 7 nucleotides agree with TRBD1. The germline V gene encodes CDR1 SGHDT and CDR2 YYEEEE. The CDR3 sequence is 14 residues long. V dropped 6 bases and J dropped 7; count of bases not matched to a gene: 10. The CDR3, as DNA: TGTGCCAGCACTGTGACAGGGTTGGACCAGCCCCAGCATTTT. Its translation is CASTVTGLDQPQHF.